This TCR beta chain was observed in a study of CD8 T cells in ankylosing spondylitis. General study points: Earlier literature documents some of the motif variants in reactive arthritis synovial fluid and blood. Disease-linked clones bore a CD8+ phenotype and were relatively rare in peripheral blood.

Molecular-barcoded quantitative 5'-RACE produced these TCR beta libraries. In TCRdb, the 5' RACE reads were re-called with MiXCR into one record per CDR3 protein. This sample has approximately 350,000 distinct CDR3 sequences; around 15% occur once, and the top ten carry about 1%. This clonotype has a handful of counts. Its matching antigen is unknown. V was pared by 0 bases and J by 6 bases, with 16 bases between. Germline V gene lookup returns CDR1 SGHRS and CDR2 YFSETQ. The CDR3 runs to 16 residues. The sequencing input was blood, either unsorted or a sorted T cell fraction (not recorded which). The rearrangement uses TRBV5-1 and TRBJ2-1; no definite D call. The sequence derives from a male donor with ankylosing spondylitis or in good health (not recorded which). Here the CDR3 reads CASSLGESLGVNEQFF. The CDR3 coding sequence is TGCGCCAGCAGCTTGGGAGAAAGCTTGGGCGTCAATGAGCAGTTCTTC.